These 19 T cell receptor beta chains share one sample of origin, sequenced in a study of technical replicates of blood from four donors. Some clones are missing from TCRdb's copy, which holds only in-frame ones; the method was immunoSEQ multiplex PCR. The data contain roughly 70,000 clones, roughly 93% of them seen just once; the ten biggest clones take up approximately 0.4%. The sequenced sample consisted of T cells isolated from PBMCs. The source is a human donor in good health.

The chain has TRBV5-4 and TRBJ2-7, with 10 bases that match TRBD1. CDR3 length: 14 amino acids. In germline, CDR1 is SGHNT, CDR2 YYREEE (reference sequence). V was pared by 3 bases and J by 4 bases, with 4 bases of the junction left unmatched. CDR3 sequence (DNA): TGTGCCAGCAGCTCCGGGGACAGGGGTTACGAGCAGTACTTC. This sequence encodes CASSSGDRGYEQYF.

V and J are TRBV5-1 and TRBJ1-4, with D unresolved. The CDR3 consists of 13 residues. Trimming took 5 bases from V and 0 from J, leaving 5 bases between them. Germline V gene sequence: CDR1 SGHRS, CDR2 YFSETQ. CDR3 sequence reads: CASRIATNEKLFF. In nucleotides, the CDR3 is TGCGCCAGCAGGATAGCAACTAATGAAAAACTGTTTTTT.

V is TRBV11-2 and J is TRBJ2-1; 8 bases align to TRBD2. CDR3 size: 12 residues. The germline V gene has CDR1 SGHAT and CDR2 FQNNGV. V trimming: 9 bases; J trimming: 8 bases; junction bases outside the gene matches: 6. The CDR3 here is CASGAGGYEQFF. CDR3 sequence (DNA): TGTGCCAGTGGGGCGGGAGGCTATGAGCAGTTCTTC.

This chain joins TRBV4-1 and TRBJ2-7; 10 nucleotides agree with TRBD2. Germline V lookup: CDR1 MGHRA, CDR2 YSYEKL. The CDR3 is 14 amino acids. The ends lost 0 bases at V and 7 bases at J; junction bases unmatched: 3. The CDR3 DNA reads as TGCGCCAGCAGCCAAGAAGCGGGAGGGCGGGAGCAGTACTTC. Residues: CASSQEAGGREQYF.

The chain employs TRBV29-1 and TRBJ2-2; a weak D match, TRBD2 (5 bases). CDR1 is SQVTM and CDR2 is ANQGSEA in the germline V gene. There are 13 residues in the CDR3. Trimming removed 3 bases at V and 1 base at J, with 6 bases between. The chain's CDR3 is CSVERVNTGELFF. As DNA, the CDR3 is TGCAGCGTTGAGCGGGTGAACACCGGGGAGCTGTTTTTT.

The chain uses TRBV5-1 and TRBJ2-7; D possibly corresponds to TRBD1 (5 bases). Germline V gives CDR1 SGHRS, CDR2 YFSETQ. Trimming stripped 3 bases from V and 6 bases from J, with 19 bases between. CDR3 size: 15 residues. In DNA form, the CDR3 reads TGCGCCAGCAGCTCCACCCGCAGCCAGGGCCTCGAGCAGTACTTC. It codes for CASSSTRSQGLEQYF.

CDR3 DNA: TGTGCCAGCAGCTCAATCCGGGTCTCCACCGGGGAGCTGTTTTTT. The encoded protein is CASSSIRVSTGELFF. This sequence joins TRBV11-2 and TRBJ2-2; no firm D call. Germline V gene lookup returns CDR1 SGHAT and CDR2 FQNNGV. The CDR3 sequence is 15 residues long. The V end lost 4 bases, the J end lost 4 bases, and 13 bases lay between the germline ends.

The chain is built from TRBV2 and TRBJ2-1; D perhaps matches TRBD2 (5 bases). The CDR3 runs to 15 residues. From germline, CDR1 is SNHLY and CDR2 FYNNEI. Trimming cost V 3 bases and J 10 bases, with 19 bases left between them. This CDR3 is CASSDSWTSSGEQFF. The CDR3 DNA is TGTGCCAGCAGTGACTCCTGGACTTCTTCCGGAGAGCAGTTCTTC.

As to this clone: At one end the junction does not follow the germline gene, possibly because of a read error. The chain recombines TRBV7-7 with TRBJ2-7, with 7 bases identical to TRBD2. The CDR3 runs to 18 residues. Germline-derived CDR1 and CDR2 are SSHAT and FNYEAQ (reference sequence). The CDR3 is CASSLGVSSGTASYEQYF. The CDR3 DNA follows: TGTGCTAGCAGCTTAGGTGTCTCGAGCGGGACCGCCTCCTACGAGCAGTACTTC.

The rearrangement uses TRBV11-2 and TRBJ2-7; maybe TRBD1 (6 bases). The CDR3 totals 12 residues. Germline V gene sequence: CDR1 SGHAT, CDR2 FQNNGV. V lost 4 bases and J lost 8, with 12 bases in between. Here the CDR3 reads CASSSRQEQQYF. As DNA, the CDR3 is TGTGCCAGCAGCTCCCGACAGGAACAGCAGTACTTC.

The rearrangement uses TRBV15 and TRBJ2-1; no firm D call. This CDR3 is 15 amino acids long. The V end lost 1 base, the J end lost 3 bases, and 10 bases lay between the germline ends. Per the germline V gene, CDR1 is LNHNV and CDR2 is YYDKDF (reference sequence). CDR3 sequence (DNA): TGTGCCACCAGCAGAGGAGCTCTTTTCTACAATGAGCAGTTCTTC. Protein sequence: CATSRGALFYNEQFF.

The chain employs TRBV7-2 and TRBJ2-5; perhaps TRBD2 as D (6 bases). The ends were cut back, 3 bases at V and 5 bases at J, with 16 bases in the middle. Germline assignment: CDR1 SGHTA and CDR2 FQGNSA. CDR3 size: 15 residues. CDR3 DNA sequence: TGTGCCAGCAGCTTTACTAGCCCACTAAAGGAGACCCAGTACTTC. Its translation is CASSFTSPLKETQYF. The full variable domain, with the rest looked up from reference TRBV7-2 and TRBJ2-5, is GAGVSQSPSNKVTEKGKDVELRCDPISGHTALYWYRQSLGQGLEFLIYFQGNSAPDKSGLPSDRFSAERTGGSVSTLTIQRTQQEDSAVYLCASSFTSPLKETQYFGPGTRLLVL.

This clone showed up just once. The chain links TRBV7-3 to TRBJ2-3; TRBD2 aligns across 14 bases. Germline CDR1 is SGHTA and CDR2 is FQGTGA. With 2 bases clipped from V and 5 bases from J, the junction kept 3 bases outside the gene matches. The length of the CDR3 is 16 residues. The CDR3 loop reads CASSLAGTSGRDTQYF. The CDR3 nucleotides are TGTGCCAGCAGCTTAGCCGGGACTAGCGGGAGAGATACGCAGTATTTT.

This chain connects TRBV7-8 to TRBJ1-3; D ambiguous. Trimming stripped 2 bases from V and 0 bases from J, with 14 bases between. Germline assignment: CDR1 SGHVS and CDR2 FQNEAQ. The length of the CDR3 is 17 residues. CDR3 DNA sequence: TGTGCCAGCAGCTTAACCCGGACTCAATACTCTGGAAACACCATATATTTT. Translation: CASSLTRTQYSGNTIYF.

The CDR3 DNA is TGTGCCAGCAGCGTTGAGGGACTAGCGGCATCGCGGGAGCAGTTCTTC. The encoded protein is CASSVEGLAASREQFF. The chain joins TRBV9 to TRBJ2-1, with 11 bases fitting TRBD2. Trimming removed 2 bases from V and 10 bases from J; junction bases left unmatched: 11. The CDR3 runs 16 residues. Germline V gene data show CDR1 as SGDLS and CDR2 as YYNGEE.

The chain is built from TRBV5-4 and TRBJ2-7; D perhaps matches TRBD1 (6 bases). The CDR3 covers 15 residues. CDR1 SGHNT and CDR2 YYREEE come from the germline V gene (reference sequence). The germline V and J ends were trimmed by 0 bases and 0 bases, with 10 bases remaining between them. The CDR3 nucleotides are TGTGCCAGCAGCTTGGGGACAGCGAGCTCCTACGAGCAGTACTTC. This sequence encodes CASSLGTASSYEQYF.

The J gene is TRBJ2-7, the V gene TRBV6-5, with TRBD1 matching 8 bases. CDR1 and CDR2 from the germline V gene are MNHEY and SVGAGI. V was clipped by 6 bases and J by 5 bases; unmatched bases: 9. This CDR3 region has 14 residues. CDR3: CASRNSGTGNEQYF. DNA for the CDR3: TGTGCCAGCAGAAACTCCGGGACAGGCAACGAGCAGTACTTC.

Worth noting for this clone: Other nucleotide sequences in the sample specify the same CDR3. CDR3 bases: TGTGCCAGCAGTTTAGGCGGCAATGAGCAGTTCTTC. It yields the protein CASSLGGNEQFF. The V gene is TRBV27, the J gene TRBJ2-1; D ambiguous. V was clipped by 2 bases and J by 6 bases, with 5 bases between them. The CDR3 is 12 amino acids. Germline assignment: CDR1 MNHEY and CDR2 SMNVEV (reference sequence).

The CDR3 is CASSFGDSSYNEQFF. CDR3 in DNA: TGTGCCAGCAGTTTTGGGGACAGCTCCTACAATGAGCAGTTCTTC. The J gene is TRBJ2-1, the V gene TRBV28; 7 nucleotides line up with TRBD1. There are 15 residues in the CDR3. J lost 0 bases, V lost 3 bases, and 2 bases had no gene match. The germline V gene encodes CDR1 MDHEN and CDR2 SYDVKM.